The 18 T cell receptor beta chains below come from one sample, sequenced in a study of blood T cell repertoires in COVID-19. Repertoires were generated with immunoSEQ multiplex PCR, while TCRdb's copy carries only in-frame clones and drops some. The sample includes roughly 250,000 clones, 87% of them seen just once. The sequencing sample was made of peripheral blood. The origin of the receptors is a man aged 55 to 70 who had recovered from COVID-19.

The chain is built from TRBV4-1 and TRBJ2-2; 7 nucleotides line up with TRBD1. Germline V gives CDR1 MGHRA, CDR2 YSYEKL. Unmatched junction bases numbered 4, after V lost 3 bases and J lost 6 bases. The CDR3 runs to 14 residues. In DNA form, the CDR3 reads TGCGCCAGCAGCCACGAACAGGGGTCCGGGGAGCTGTTTTTT. Its translation is CASSHEQGSGELFF.

The chain has TRBV6-5 and TRBJ2-7, with D maybe TRBD1 (6 bases). Germline loops: CDR1 MNHEY, CDR2 SVGAGI. CDR3 length: 12 amino acids. V lost 6 bases and J lost 5, with 11 bases in between. The CDR3 DNA follows: TGTGCCAGCAGGGACAGTTCCCACGAGCAGTACTTC. Translation: CASRDSSHEQYF.

This rearrangement joins TRBV5-8 to TRBJ2-5, with a weak D call TRBD1 (5 bases). The CDR3 has 13 amino acids. V dropped 1 base and J dropped 5 bases, with 9 bases sitting between them. The germline V gene has CDR1 SGHTS and CDR2 YDEGEE. CDR3 in amino acids: CASSLIGAETQYF. In nucleotides, the CDR3 is TGTGCCAGCAGCTTGATAGGGGCGGAGACCCAGTACTTC. The complete variable domain, with remaining parts taken from reference TRBV5-8 and TRBJ2-5, reads EAGVTQSPTHLIKTRGQQATLRCSPISGHTSVYWYQQALGLGLQFLLWYDEGEERNRGNFPPRFSGRQFPNYSSELNVNALELEDSALYLCASSLIGAETQYFGPGTRLLVL.

The rearrangement links TRBV2 to TRBJ2-1; 7 bases line up with TRBD2. The V and J ends lost 7 bases and 7 bases, in that order; junction bases with no gene match: 4. This CDR3 region has 12 residues. Germline assignment: CDR1 SNHLY and CDR2 FYNNEI. The CDR3 DNA follows: TGTGCCAGCACTCTCGGGAGGAATGAGCAGTTCTTC. Translation gives CASTLGRNEQFF.

This chain joins TRBV6-5 and TRBJ1-6; TRBD1 might be the D (5 bases). Germline V gives CDR1 MNHEY, CDR2 SVGAGI. V was pared by 7 bases and J by 5 bases, with 9 bases between. CDR3 size: 13 residues. The DNA for the CDR3 is TGTGCCAGCACCAGACAGAATAATTCACCCCTCCACTTT. This codes for CASTRQNNSPLHF.

This chain joins TRBV2 and TRBJ2-7, with TRBD2 identical over 8 bases. The CDR3 runs to 15 residues. The trim removed 1 base at V and 3 bases at J, leaving 5 bases unmatched. Germline assignment: CDR1 SNHLY and CDR2 FYNNEI. The CDR3 reads CASSEDTGTSYEQYF. For the CDR3, the DNA is TGTGCCAGCAGTGAAGACACCGGGACTAGCTACGAGCAGTACTTC.

V and J are TRBV19 and TRBJ2-4, with 7 bases aligning to TRBD1. The germline gives CDR1 LNHDA, CDR2 SQIVND (reference sequence). This CDR3 is 13 amino acids long. Trimming took 7 bases from V and 9 from J; bases not matched to a gene: 9. CDR3 loop: CASTETGLTIQYF. The CDR3 DNA follows: TGTGCCAGTACCGAGACAGGGTTAACCATTCAGTACTTC. Full variable domain (missing parts from reference TRBV19 and TRBJ2-4): DGGITQSPKYLFRKEGQNVTLSCEQNLNHDAMYWYRQDPGQGLRLIYYSQIVNDFQKGDIAEGYSVSREKKESFPLTVTSAQKNPTAFYLCASTETGLTIQYFGAGTRLSVL.

The chain combines TRBV24-1 with TRBJ2-6; no firm D call. This CDR3 is built from 15 residues. From germline, CDR1 is KGHDR and CDR2 SFDVKD. With 3 bases removed from V and 1 base from J, the gap between germline ends came to 6 bases. The CDR3 sequence: CATSDPRSGANVLTF. As DNA, the CDR3 is TGTGCCACCAGTGATCCTCGGTCTGGGGCCAACGTCCTGACTTTC.

The rearrangement uses TRBV2 and TRBJ2-3, with TRBD2 identical over 9 bases. Germline values: CDR1 SNHLY, CDR2 FYNNEI. After removal of 2 bases from V and 5 bases from J, the junction contained 8 bases not matched to a gene. The CDR3 is 16 residues long. CDR3 DNA sequence: TGTGCCAGCAGTGAAAGGGCGCTAGCGGGGTTAGATACGCAGTATTTT. Translation gives CASSERALAGLDTQYF.

This CDR3 reads CASSESSGTDTQYF. DNA of the CDR3: TGCGCCAGCAGTGAGTCAAGCGGGACAGATACGCAGTATTTT. This chain joins TRBV10-2 and TRBJ2-3, with D perhaps matching TRBD2 (6 bases). The CDR3 extends over 14 amino acids. Germline V gene sequence: CDR1 WSHSY, CDR2 SAAADI. Trimming left V 0 bases short and J 3 bases short, with 7 bases between.

V is TRBV6-5 and J is TRBJ2-1; D perhaps matches TRBD1 (6 bases). CDR3 length: 15 amino acids. The V gene's germline CDR1 is MNHEY and CDR2 SVGAGI. V was clipped by 6 bases and J by 0 bases, with 12 bases between them. The CDR3 nucleotides read TGTGCCAGCAGGACCGGGACACCCTCCTACAATGAGCAGTTCTTC. Translation gives CASRTGTPSYNEQFF.

This chain links TRBV5-6 with TRBJ1-2; D is uncertain. Trimming removed 3 bases at V and 5 bases at J, with 14 bases between. Per germline, CDR1 SGHDT and CDR2 YYEEEE. This CDR3 contains 14 residues. CDR3 coding DNA: TGTGCCAGCAGCTCCGGGTATGGAGAATATGGCTACACCTTC. This encodes CASSSGYGEYGYTF.

As concerns this clone: This CDR3 is also generated by other DNA sequences in the sample. The rearrangement links TRBV5-1 to TRBJ2-2; D not certain. Germline V gene sequence: CDR1 SGHRS, CDR2 YFSETQ. V lost 2 bases and J 4 bases, leaving 9 bases between the germline ends. This CDR3 has 14 amino acids. CDR3 nucleotide sequence: TGCGCCAGCAGCTTAGATCCGGGCACCGGGGAGCTGTTTTTT. As protein: CASSLDPGTGELFF.

This chain uses TRBV18 with TRBJ1-5; 9 bases map to TRBD1. Trimming cost V 3 bases and J 9 bases; bases outside gene matches: 6. Germline V lookup: CDR1 KGHSH, CDR2 LQKENI. The CDR3 length is 14 residues. The CDR3 spells CASSPGTGLPPQHF. The CDR3 DNA reads TGTGCCAGCTCACCGGGGACAGGGCTACCGCCCCAGCATTTT.

The chain links TRBV12-3 or TRBV12-4 to TRBJ1-6, with 7 bases lining up with TRBD1. V trimming: 5 bases; J trimming: 6 bases; junction bases outside the gene matches: 1. CDR3 size: 13 residues. This CDR3 reads CASSGTANSPLHF. The CDR3, as DNA: TGTGCCAGCAGTGGGACAGCTAATTCACCCCTCCACTTT.

The CDR3 here is CASSPGSRNEQYF. Written as DNA, the CDR3 is TGTGCCAGCTCACCAGGTAGCCGGAACGAGCAGTACTTC. The chain recombines TRBV18 with TRBJ2-7; no firm D call. Germline V gene lookup returns CDR1 KGHSH and CDR2 LQKENI. The ends were cut back, 2 bases at V and 5 bases at J, with 10 bases in the middle. CDR3 length equals 13 residues.

The gene calls are TRBV15 and TRBJ1-2; D not certain. The V and J ends lost 1 base and 1 base respectively, with 7 bases between them. The CDR3 spans 14 residues. Per germline, CDR1 LNHNV and CDR2 YYDKDF (reference sequence). This CDR3 is CATSRVYSNYGYTF. CDR3 nucleotide sequence: TGTGCCACCAGCAGAGTTTACAGTAACTATGGCTACACCTTC.

The J gene is TRBJ1-4, the V gene TRBV7-8, with 7 bases identical to TRBD1. The V gene end was trimmed by 1 base and the J gene end by 8 bases; junction bases not matched to a gene: 10. The CDR3 spans 16 residues. CDR1 SGHVS and CDR2 FQNEAQ come from the germline V gene. The CDR3 is CASSLGTTGSGEKLFF. CDR3 in DNA: TGTGCCAGCAGCTTAGGGACGACAGGGTCGGGGGAAAAACTGTTTTTT.